These 13 T cell receptor beta chains share one sample of origin, sequenced in a study of cytomegalovirus exposure and HLA in healthy donors. Vbeta (60) and Jbeta (13) primers were used in the PCR. TCRdb's table, derived via immunoSEQ multiplex PCR, lists solely in-frame clones and lacks some. The sample comprises roughly 120,000 clones, approximately 8.7% of which are singletons, and 5.5% rests with the top ten. The specimen was PBMCs. Receptors were obtained from a man in his forties or fifties in good health and CMV-seronegative.

This sequence joins TRBV23-1 and TRBJ1-6; weak D call: TRBD1 (6 bases). TRBV23-1 qualifies as an ORF whose function is uncertain. The CDR3 is 13 amino acids. Deletions cut 3 bases from V and 14 bases from J, with 14 bases between. CDR3 bases: TGCGCCAGCAGTCACCCCATGACAGGAACCCTCCACTTT. It specifies CASSHPMTGTLHF.

This clone occurred a few times. The chain has TRBV7-6 and TRBJ1-2; weak D call: TRBD1 (5 bases). Germline CDR1 reads SGHVS; CDR2 reads FNYEAQ. V lost 1 base, J lost 0 bases, and 9 bases lay in between. This CDR3 has 15 amino acids. As DNA, the CDR3 is TGTGCCAGCAGCTTAGGGTCAGGGACTAACTATGGCTACACCTTC. Amino acids: CASSLGSGTNYGYTF.

This clone has a handful of counts. The chain is built from TRBV7-9 and TRBJ2-3; 11 bases are shared with TRBD2. CDR1 SEHNR and CDR2 FQNEAQ come from the germline V gene (reference sequence). Losses at the gene ends were 5 bases for V and 0 bases for J; bases not matched to a gene: 1. This CDR3 is built from 15 residues. DNA of the CDR3: TGTGCCAGCAGCCGACTAGCGGGGAGCACAGATACGCAGTATTTT. It is translated as CASSRLAGSTDTQYF.

The chain links TRBV19 to TRBJ1-2; the match to TRBD1 covers 7 bases. With 3 bases clipped from V and 3 bases from J, the junction kept 7 bases outside the gene matches. CDR3 length equals 15 residues. Germline V gene data show CDR1 as LNHDA and CDR2 as SQIVND (reference sequence). CDR3: CASSIAGGVHYGYTF. The CDR3 DNA is TGTGCCAGTAGTATTGCAGGGGGTGTTCACTATGGCTACACCTTC. Looking up the rest from reference TRBV19 and TRBJ1-2 gives the full variable domain: DGGITQSPKYLFRKEGQNVTLSCEQNLNHDAMYWYRQDPGQGLRLIYYSQIVNDFQKGDIAEGYSVSREKKESFPLTVTSAQKNPTAFYLCASSIAGGVHYGYTFGSGTRLTVV.

This clone turned up a few times. The genes are TRBV6-4 and TRBJ2-7; unclear D gene. Germline V gene lookup returns CDR1 MRHNA and CDR2 SNTAGT. With 4 bases removed from V and 5 bases from J, the gap between germline ends came to 6 bases. This CDR3 is 11 amino acids long. The CDR3 reads CASSVYNEQYF. The DNA of the CDR3 is TGTGCCAGCAGTGTATACAACGAGCAGTACTTC.

The J gene is TRBJ1-2, the V gene TRBV5-1, with TRBD1 as a possible D gene (6 bases). The length of the CDR3 is 15 residues. Trimming shortened V by 0 bases and J by 2 bases, and 11 bases separated the two germline ends. Germline CDR1 is SGHRS and CDR2 is YFSETQ. The CDR3 nucleotides are TGCGCCAGCAGCTTGGAGACAGGCCAAAACTATGGCTACACCTTC. This codes for CASSLETGQNYGYTF.

The V gene is TRBV2, the J gene TRBJ1-1; D not resolved. Germline values: CDR1 SNHLY, CDR2 FYNNEI. This CDR3 contains 12 residues. V was cut by 4 bases and J by 8 bases, with 11 bases left in between. CDR3 coding DNA: TGTGCCAGCAGTGTGTTGGGGAGGGAAGCTTTCTTT. Translation gives CASSVLGREAFF.

This clone was recorded a few times. The rearrangement joins TRBV4-1 to TRBJ2-7; D not certain. V lost 0 bases, J lost 0 bases, and 12 bases lay in between. Germline V CDR1 and CDR2: MGHRA, YSYEKL. The CDR3 contains 16 residues. CDR3 sequence: CASSQEAVRSSYEQYF. As DNA, the CDR3 is TGCGCCAGCAGCCAAGAGGCAGTTCGGAGCTCCTACGAGCAGTACTTC.

The chain employs TRBV11-2 and TRBJ1-2, with D unclear. Looked up from germline, CDR1 is SGHAT and CDR2 is FQNNGV. The CDR3 sequence is 15 residues long. V lost 5 bases to trimming and J lost 3 bases, with 16 bases between them. The DNA for the CDR3 is TGTGCCAGCAGCACCGACACCCGTGGGCACTATGGCTACACCTTC. Translating gives CASSTDTRGHYGYTF.

This clone has only a few counts. V and J are TRBV27 and TRBJ2-5, with 11 nucleotides matching TRBD1. In germline, CDR1 is MNHEY, CDR2 SMNVEV (reference sequence). The CDR3 contains 15 residues. V dropped 5 bases and J dropped 4; count of bases not matched to a gene: 6. The CDR3 nucleotides read TGTGCCAGCAGTCAGGGGACAGGGGGTAGAGAGACCCAGTACTTC. This gives the protein CASSQGTGGRETQYF.

The chain recombines TRBV28 with TRBJ1-6, with TRBD1 identical over 10 bases. The CDR3 is 17 residues long. With 7 bases clipped from V and 8 bases from J, the junction kept 14 bases outside the gene matches. Germline assignment: CDR1 MDHEN and CDR2 SYDVKM. CDR3 bases: TGTGCCAGCAACCATTCTCCGGGACAGGGGTTCTATTCACCCCTCCACTTT. Residues: CASNHSPGQGFYSPLHF.

The chain uses TRBV5-8 and TRBJ2-5, with 13 bases lining up with TRBD2. The CDR3 covers 17 residues. The junction had 8 bases not matched to a gene; V was cut back by 5 bases and J by 1 base. Germline V gives CDR1 SGHTS, CDR2 YDEGEE. The CDR3 region has the DNA TGTGCCAGCAGGCGACTAGCGGGGGGACTCCTCCAAGAGACCCAGTACTTC. As protein: CASRRLAGGLLQETQYF.

This clone was counted only a few times. This chain links TRBV6-6 with TRBJ2-7; D might be TRBD1 (5 bases). The CDR3 runs to 11 residues. With 4 bases removed from V and 6 bases from J, the gap between germline ends came to 7 bases. CDR1 is MNHNY, CDR2 SVGAGI, per germline (reference sequence). The CDR3 here is CASSSTGEQYF. DNA of the CDR3: TGTGCCAGCAGTTCAACAGGCGAGCAGTACTTC.